This T cell receptor (beta chain) comes out of a study of T cells after yellow fever vaccination. Study outcomes and limitations: The study noted that FACS-sorted repertoires could contain abundant clonotypes contaminating from the bulk population.

Regarding this clonotype: Its antigen is unknown.

The 5'RACE template-switching step produced TCR cDNA and added a universal primer site and UMIs. In TCRdb, the 5' RACE reads were re-called with MiXCR into one record per CDR3 protein. Of 500,000 to 650,000 distinct CDR3 sequences in the sample, roughly a sixth are singletons; the top ten hold roughly 17%. Germline loops: CDR1 LGHNA, CDR2 YSLEER. This CDR3 has 13 residues. V shed 5 bases, J shed 3 bases, and the junction held 3 bases outside the gene matches. This clonotype was obtained from a man aged 18 to 30 who received the YFV17D yellow fever vaccine. The sample was PBMCs, taken less than 6 days after the first yellow fever vaccination. The rearrangement links TRBV4-3 to TRBJ2-5; 7 nucleotides match TRBD2. The CDR3 coding sequence is TGCGCCAGCAGCATGGGACTAAAAGAGACCCAGTACTTC. It translates to CASSMGLKETQYF.